Below, 18 T cell receptor beta chains from the same sample are listed, as sequenced in a study of immune cell composition in non-small cell lung cancer. The normal lung sample lay at least 3 cm, and maximally far, from the tumour. The table came from immunoSEQ multiplex PCR; TCRdb's copy has only in-frame clones and leaves some out. The sample lists 6,600 or so clones; under 90% were seen once. Sequenced: non-adjacent lung tissue. These receptors all stem from a human donor with non-small cell lung cancer.

The V call is TRBV19, the J call TRBJ1-5, with 10 bases lining up with TRBD1. Trimming cost V 6 bases and J 6 bases; bases outside gene matches: 11. The germline gives CDR1 LNHDA, CDR2 SQIVND (reference sequence). This CDR3 has 16 amino acids. As DNA, the CDR3 is TGTGCCAGTAGCACGCTTTGGACAGGGGGAGGTCAGCCCCAGCATTTT. Its protein is CASSTLWTGGGQPQHF.

This clone has only a few counts. The rearrangement joins TRBV4-3 to TRBJ2-7; D is perhaps TRBD2 (6 bases). The germline V gene has CDR1 LGHNA and CDR2 YSLEER. CDR3 length equals 14 residues. Trimming pared 1 base from V and 6 bases from J, leaving 13 bases between. The CDR3 bases are TGCGCCAGCAGCCAAGGGGCGGGATCGGGCGAGCAGTACTTC. Translating gives CASSQGAGSGEQYF.

The chain carries TRBV5-6 and TRBJ1-5; TRBD1 might be the D (6 bases). The CDR3 runs 16 residues. Trimming took 4 bases from V and 0 from J, leaving 14 bases between them. CDR1 is SGHDT, CDR2 YYEEEE, per germline. The CDR3, as DNA: TGTGCCAGCAGCCATACAGGGATTAATAGCAATCAGCCCCAGCATTTT. This codes for CASSHTGINSNQPQHF.

This clone was seen a single time. The genes are TRBV5-5 and TRBJ2-5; 14 bases are shared with TRBD2. V trimming: 4 bases; J trimming: 3 bases; junction bases outside the gene matches: 8. Germline CDR1 is SGHKS and CDR2 is YYEKEE (reference sequence). CDR3 size: 17 residues. The CDR3, as DNA: TGTGCCAGCAGCCGGGGACTAGCGGGAGTGCCCGAAGAGACCCAGTACTTC. Residues: CASSRGLAGVPEETQYF.

Here the CDR3 DNA reads TGCGCCAGCAGCCTTGGGACTAGTTTTGGCGATGAGCAGTTCTTC. Protein product: CASSLGTSFGDEQFF. The chain has TRBV4-3 and TRBJ2-1; 8 nucleotides align to TRBD2. Germline V gene lookup returns CDR1 LGHNA and CDR2 YSLEER. The CDR3 consists of 15 residues. The V and J ends lost 4 bases and 8 bases, in that order; junction bases with no gene match: 10.

The table lists this clone with a count of one. This chain uses TRBV11-2 with TRBJ2-7; possibly TRBD1 for D (6 bases). The CDR3 is 12 amino acids. V shed 1 base and J shed 8 bases, with 9 bases lying between them. Per germline, CDR1 SGHAT and CDR2 FQNNGV. CDR3 residues: CASSLVRGQQYF. CDR3 sequence (DNA): TGTGCCAGCAGCTTAGTCAGGGGCCAGCAGTACTTC.

The chain couples TRBV10-3 to TRBJ2-7, with 9 nucleotides matching TRBD1. V lost 6 bases, J lost 4 bases, and 7 bases stayed unmatched. Germline V lookup: CDR1 ENHRY, CDR2 SYGVKD. The CDR3 is 14 residues long. CDR3 sequence reads: CAISAGTGFYEQYF. The CDR3 DNA reads as TGTGCCATCAGCGCCGGGACAGGGTTTTACGAGCAGTACTTC.

The rearrangement links TRBV11-1 to TRBJ2-3; 9 bases fit TRBD2. Germline loops: CDR1 SGHAT, CDR2 FQDESV (reference sequence). CDR3 length: 16 amino acids. V shed 2 bases and J 1 base; nucleotides not matched to a gene: 4. CDR3 loop: CASSLSASGGTDTQYF. The DNA for the CDR3 is TGTGCCAGCAGCTTATCGGCTAGCGGGGGCACAGATACGCAGTATTTT.

J is TRBJ1-5 and V is TRBV15; TRBD1 might be the D (5 bases). V was shortened by 6 bases and J by 2 bases, with 8 bases between the two germline ends. CDR3 size: 13 residues. Germline assignment: CDR1 LNHNV and CDR2 YYDKDF (reference sequence). The CDR3 region has the DNA TGTGCCACCAGGGGCAGGGGCAATCAGCCCCAGCATTTT. Translated: CATRGRGNQPQHF.

The rearrangement joins TRBV28 to TRBJ2-1; D is unclear. The CDR3 contains 10 residues. Trimming left V 10 bases short and J 4 bases short, with 5 bases between. Germline V gives CDR1 MDHEN, CDR2 SYDVKM. The CDR3 reads CATLYNEQFF. The CDR3 nucleotides read TGTGCCACCCTTTACAATGAGCAGTTCTTC.

The chain uses TRBV20-1 and TRBJ2-2; D is unresolved. The CDR3 has 10 amino acids. CDR1 and CDR2 (germline): DFQATT, SNEGSKA (reference sequence). V was trimmed by 6 bases and J by 5 bases, leaving 4 bases between them. The CDR3 DNA follows: TGCAGTGCGTCTACCGGGGAGCTGTTTTTT. This codes for CSASTGELFF.

The CDR3 region has the DNA TGTGCCACCAGTCCGACAGGATTTAATGAAAAACTGTTTTTT. Its translation: CATSPTGFNEKLFF. The V and J genes are TRBV15 and TRBJ1-4; D possibly corresponds to TRBD1 (6 bases). The CDR3 covers 14 residues. The germline V and J ends were trimmed by 6 bases and 4 bases, with 12 bases remaining between them. Looked up from germline, CDR1 is LNHNV and CDR2 is YYDKDF (reference sequence).

The chain combines TRBV4-2 with TRBJ2-7, with TRBD2 matching 12 bases. Germline assignment: CDR1 LGHNA and CDR2 YNFKEQ. V trimming: 3 bases; J trimming: 4 bases; junction bases outside the gene matches: 4. This CDR3 is built from 15 residues. The CDR3 DNA is TGTGCCAGCAGCCACACTAGCGGGAGGTGGTACGAGCAGTACTTC. Encoded protein: CASSHTSGRWYEQYF.

V and J are TRBV10-3 and TRBJ2-5; D possibly corresponds to TRBD1 (8 bases). The closer fit of TRBJ2-7 to the DNA end suggests the J call may be wrong. This CDR3 is 16 amino acids long. Germline loops: CDR1 ENHRY, CDR2 SYGVKD. CDR3 loop: CAISDGGRDRSYEQYF. The CDR3 nucleotides read TGTGCCATCAGTGATGGGGGGAGGGACAGGAGCTACGAGCAGTACTTC.

The chain joins TRBV29-1 to TRBJ2-1, with 7 bases matching TRBD2. This CDR3 contains 14 residues. Germline V CDR1 and CDR2: SQVTM, ANQGSEA. Losses at the gene ends were 7 bases for V and 7 bases for J; bases not matched to a gene: 13. CDR3 bases: TGCAGCGCCGTGGACGGGGGGATGGTGAATGAGCAGTTCTTC. Translated: CSAVDGGMVNEQFF.

The chain uses TRBV6-1 and TRBJ2-7, with unresolved D. V was clipped by 10 bases and J by 1 base, with 14 bases between them. The length of the CDR3 is 13 residues. Germline loops: CDR1 MNHNS, CDR2 SASEGT. This CDR3 reads CATSPGTSYEQYF. Written as DNA, the CDR3 is TGTGCCACTTCCCCAGGAACTTCCTACGAGCAGTACTTC.

The V and J genes are TRBV13 and TRBJ1-1, with D maybe TRBD1 (5 bases). V shed 1 base and J shed 1 base, with 7 bases lying between them. The germline V gene encodes CDR1 PRHDT and CDR2 FYEKMQ (reference sequence). The CDR3 has 14 residues. CDR3 bases: TGTGCCAGCAGCTTAGTAGGGGCGAACACTGAAGCTTTCTTT. As protein: CASSLVGANTEAFF.

The genes are TRBV29-1 and TRBJ1-2; D might be TRBD1 (6 bases). The CDR3 runs to 11 residues. Germline CDR1 and CDR2: SQVTM and ANQGSEA. Deletions cut 7 bases from V and 9 bases from J, with 15 bases between. CDR3 nucleotide sequence: TGCAGCGCCGGGACATACATGAGCTACACCTTC. As protein: CSAGTYMSYTF.